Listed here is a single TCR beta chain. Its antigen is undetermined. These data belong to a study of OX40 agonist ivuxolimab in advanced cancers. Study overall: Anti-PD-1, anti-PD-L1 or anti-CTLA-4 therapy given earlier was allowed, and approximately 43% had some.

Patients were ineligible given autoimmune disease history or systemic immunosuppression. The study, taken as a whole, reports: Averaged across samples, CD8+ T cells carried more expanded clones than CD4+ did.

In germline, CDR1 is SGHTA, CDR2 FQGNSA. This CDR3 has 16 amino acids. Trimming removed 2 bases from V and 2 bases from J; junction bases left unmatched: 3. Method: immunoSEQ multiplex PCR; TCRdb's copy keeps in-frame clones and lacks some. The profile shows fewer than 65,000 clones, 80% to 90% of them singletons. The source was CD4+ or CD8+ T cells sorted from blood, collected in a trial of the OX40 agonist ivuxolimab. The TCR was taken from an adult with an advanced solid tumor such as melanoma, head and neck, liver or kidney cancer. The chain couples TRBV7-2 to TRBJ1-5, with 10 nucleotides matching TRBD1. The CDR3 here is CASSLTDRGGNQPQHF. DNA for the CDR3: TGTGCCAGCAGCTTAACGGACAGGGGGGGCAATCAGCCCCAGCATTTT.